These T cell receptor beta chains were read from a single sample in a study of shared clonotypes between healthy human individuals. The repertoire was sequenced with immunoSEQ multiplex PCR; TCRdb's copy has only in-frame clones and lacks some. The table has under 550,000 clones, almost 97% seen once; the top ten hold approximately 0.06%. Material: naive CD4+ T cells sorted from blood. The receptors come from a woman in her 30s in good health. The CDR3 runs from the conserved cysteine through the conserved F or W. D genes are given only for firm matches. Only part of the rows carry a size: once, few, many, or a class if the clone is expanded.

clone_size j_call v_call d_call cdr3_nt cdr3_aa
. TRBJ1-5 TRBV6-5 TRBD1 TGTGCCAGCAGTCCTGGACAGGGACCCCCTCAGCCCCAGCATTTT CASSPGQGPPQPQHF
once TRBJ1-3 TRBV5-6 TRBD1 TGTGCCAGCAGCTTACAGGGGAGCGGAAACACCATATATTTT CASSLQGSGNTIYF
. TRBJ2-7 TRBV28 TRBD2 TGTGCCAGCAGTTTAGGCCGGGAGGGCAAGAGAGAGCAGTACTTC CASSLGREGKREQYF
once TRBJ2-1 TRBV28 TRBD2 TGTGCCAGCATCCCTTATGGGGGGCGGACTAGCGACTACAATGAGCAGTTCTTC CASIPYGGRTSDYNEQFF
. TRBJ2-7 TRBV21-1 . TGTGCCAGCAGCAAAGGGGATCGGGAGCAGTACTTC CASSKGDREQYF
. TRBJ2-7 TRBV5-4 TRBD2 TGTGCCAGCAGCGTCCGGGCGGGAGGATACGAGCAGTACTTC CASSVRAGGYEQYF
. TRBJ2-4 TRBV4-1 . TGCGCCAGCAGCCAAGATCCCTCCGACGCGCTAGCCAAAAACATTCAGTACTTC CASSQDPSDALAKNIQYF
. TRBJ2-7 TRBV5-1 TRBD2 TGCGCCAGCAGCTTAAAGGAGCGGGAGGGTTCCTACGAGCAGTACTTC CASSLKEREGSYEQYF
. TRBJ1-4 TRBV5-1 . TGCGCCAGCAGCCTGTCGCAGGGAACTAATGAAAAACTGTTTTTT CASSLSQGTNEKLFF
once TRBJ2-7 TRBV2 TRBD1 TGTGCCAGCAGTCGCACCGGGACAGGGGACTACGAGCAGTACTTC CASSRTGTGDYEQYF
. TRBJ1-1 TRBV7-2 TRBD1 TGTGCCAGCAGCTTTGACAGGGGGAGGGACACTGAAGCTTTCTTT CASSFDRGRDTEAFF
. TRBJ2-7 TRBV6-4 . TGTGCCAGCAGTGACTCGAAACTTCACGAGCAGTACTTC CASSDSKLHEQYF
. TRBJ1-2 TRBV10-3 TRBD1 TGTGCCATCAGTGAGTCACAGGGGGTCTGGGGCTACACCTTC CAISESQGVWGYTF
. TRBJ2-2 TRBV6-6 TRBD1 TGTGCCAGCAGTCAACGACAGGGTTCGAACACCGGGGAGCTGTTTTTT CASSQRQGSNTGELFF
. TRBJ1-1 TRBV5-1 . TGCGCCAGCAGCTTGGGAGAAGGGGCTGAAGCTTTCTTT CASSLGEGAEAFF
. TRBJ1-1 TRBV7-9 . TGTGCCAGCAGCGGAGACTTTAAGAAAGGGGCTACGAACACTGAAGCTTTCTTT CASSGDFKKGATNTEAFF
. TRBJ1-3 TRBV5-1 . TGCGCCAGCAGCTTGGACAGTACCTTCTCTGGAAACACCATATATTTT CASSLDSTFSGNTIYF
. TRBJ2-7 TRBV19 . TGTGCCAGTAGTATAGCGGCAGACGCGACCTCCTCCTACGAGCAGTACTTC CASSIAADATSSYEQYF
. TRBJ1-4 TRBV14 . TGTGCCAGCAGCCCCGGTAGGAGGGATGAAAAACTGTTTTTT CASSPGRRDEKLFF
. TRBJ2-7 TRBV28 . TGTGCCAGCAGCCTATCCAGGGGAAGGACCTACGAGCAGTACTTC CASSLSRGRTYEQYF
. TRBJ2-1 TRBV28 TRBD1 TGTGCCAGCAGTTCAGCGGACAGGTTCGGGGAGCAGTTCTTC CASSSADRFGEQFF
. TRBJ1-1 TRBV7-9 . TGTGCCAGCAGCTTAGGACAGCCGAACACTGAAGCTTTCTTT CASSLGQPNTEAFF
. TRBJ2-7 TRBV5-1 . TGCGCCAGCAGCCCTCTGGCGGGACACTACGAGCAGTACTTC CASSPLAGHYEQYF
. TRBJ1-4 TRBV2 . TGTGCCAGCAGTGAAGTCGGGGGAGGGGAAAAACTGTTTTTT CASSEVGGGEKLFF
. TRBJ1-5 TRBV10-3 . TGTGCCATCAGTGAGTCGCTCGGGACACTTCATCAGCCCCAGCATTTT CAISESLGTLHQPQHF
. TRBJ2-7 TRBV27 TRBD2 TGTGCCAGCAGTCAGATAGCGGGAGGCTCCTACGAGCAGTACTTC CASSQIAGGSYEQYF
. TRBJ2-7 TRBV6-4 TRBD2 TGTGCCAGCAGTGAATTTTCGTGGGGGAGGGACGAGCAGTACTTC CASSEFSWGRDEQYF
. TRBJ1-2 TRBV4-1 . TGCGCCAGCAGCCAAGAGGACCTTAGGGCAGCTAACTATGGCTACACCTTC CASSQEDLRAANYGYTF
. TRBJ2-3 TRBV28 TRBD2 TGTGCCAGCACATCTAGCGGGTTAGGCGCAGATACGCAGTATTTT CASTSSGLGADTQYF
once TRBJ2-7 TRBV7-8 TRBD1 TGTGCCAGCAGCGGGAGATCGACAGGGGATTCCTACGAGCAGTACTTC CASSGRSTGDSYEQYF
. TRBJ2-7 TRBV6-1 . TGTGCCAGCAGTCCCTCCGGGACACCCTACGAGCAGTACTTC CASSPSGTPYEQYF
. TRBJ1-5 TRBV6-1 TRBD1 TGTGCCAGCAGGGGACAGGACAATCAGCCCCAGCATTTT CASRGQDNQPQHF
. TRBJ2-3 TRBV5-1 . TGCGCCAGCAGGACAGGAATAGACACAGATACGCAGTATTTT CASRTGIDTDTQYF
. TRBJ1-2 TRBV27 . TGTGCCAGCAGTTTGGAGGGCTACACCTTC CASSLEGYTF
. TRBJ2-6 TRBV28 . TGTGCCAGCAGACTGGACAGCTCTGGGGCCAACGTCCTGACTTTC CASRLDSSGANVLTF
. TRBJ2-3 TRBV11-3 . TGTGCCAGCAGCTCCCCCGGACTATCCACAGATACGCAGTATTTT CASSSPGLSTDTQYF
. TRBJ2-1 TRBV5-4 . TGTGCCAGCAGCCCCGCAGGGACCGACAATGAGCAGTTCTTC CASSPAGTDNEQFF
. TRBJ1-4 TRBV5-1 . TGCGCCAGCAGCGGGGGCTTTTGGATTAATGAAAAACTGTTTTTT CASSGGFWINEKLFF
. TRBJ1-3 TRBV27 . TGTGCCAGCAGGGCCGCCTCTGGAAACACCATATATTTT CASRAASGNTIYF
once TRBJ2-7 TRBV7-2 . TGTGCCAGCAGCTTGGGACCCCTTGAGTCCTACGAGCAGTACTTC CASSLGPLESYEQYF
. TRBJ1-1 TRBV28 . TGTGCCAGCAGGGGGAGCGGGAGTAGGGCTTTCTTT CASRGSGSRAFF
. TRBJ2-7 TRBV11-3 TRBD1 TGTGCCAGCAGCTTAGAACAGGGGAGCGAGCAGTACTTC CASSLEQGSEQYF
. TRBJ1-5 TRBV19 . TGTGCCAGCAGAAATTATAGCAATCAGCCCCAGCATTTT CASRNYSNQPQHF
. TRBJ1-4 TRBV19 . TGTGCCAGTAGTATTGGGCTCACGGGGGAAAAACTGTTTTTT CASSIGLTGEKLFF
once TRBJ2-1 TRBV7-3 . TGTGCCAGCAGCCCCGTTGTCGGGCGGTACAATGAGCAGTTCTTC CASSPVVGRYNEQFF
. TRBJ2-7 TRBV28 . TGTGCCAGCAGTTTGAACAGGAGGGGCGAGCAGTACTTC CASSLNRRGEQYF